This TCR beta chain originates from a study of glioma-infiltrating T cells after dendritic cell vaccination. The overall study: Dendritic cell vaccination trial patients had either newly diagnosed or recurrent glioblastoma.

The time point: after dendritic cell vaccination, including at tumor progression/relapse. This clone was seen once. The primer mix had 60 V beta and 13 J beta primers. Profiling relied on immunoSEQ multiplex PCR, and the TCRdb table lists in-frame clones only, not all of them. The sample consists of more than 75,000 clones, 83% of them appearing once. With V trimmed by 2 bases and J by 2 bases, 7 bases remained unmatched. The germline V gene encodes CDR1 MNHEY and CDR2 SVGAGI. The CDR3 contains 16 residues. The sample was blood, taken after dendritic cell vaccination. This TCR was recovered from a human donor with glioblastoma. The chain recombines TRBV6-5 with TRBJ2-7, with TRBD1 matching 9 bases. The CDR3 sequence is CASSYPLTGGAYEQYF. The CDR3 nucleotides read TGTGCCAGCAGTTACCCGTTGACAGGGGGAGCCTACGAGCAGTACTTC.